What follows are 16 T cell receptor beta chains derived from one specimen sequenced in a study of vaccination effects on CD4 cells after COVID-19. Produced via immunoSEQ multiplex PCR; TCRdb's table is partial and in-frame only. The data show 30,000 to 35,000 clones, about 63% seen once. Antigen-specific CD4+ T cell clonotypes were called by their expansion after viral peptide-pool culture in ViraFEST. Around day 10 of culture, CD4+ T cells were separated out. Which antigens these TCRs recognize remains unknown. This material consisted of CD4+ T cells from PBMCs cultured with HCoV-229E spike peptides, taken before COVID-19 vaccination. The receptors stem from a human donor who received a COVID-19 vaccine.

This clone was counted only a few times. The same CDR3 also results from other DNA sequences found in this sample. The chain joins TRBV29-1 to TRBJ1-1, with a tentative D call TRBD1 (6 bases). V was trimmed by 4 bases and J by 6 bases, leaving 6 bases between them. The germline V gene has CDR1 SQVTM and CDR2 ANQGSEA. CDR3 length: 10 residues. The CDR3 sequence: CSVGTAEAFF. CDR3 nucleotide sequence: TGCAGCGTTGGGACAGCTGAAGCTTTCTTT.

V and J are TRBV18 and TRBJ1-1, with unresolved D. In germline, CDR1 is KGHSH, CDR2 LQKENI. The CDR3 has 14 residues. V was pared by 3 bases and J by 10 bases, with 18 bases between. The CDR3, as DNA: TGTGCCAGCTCACCCCGAGACCGGAAGGGAGTAGCTTTCTTT. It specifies CASSPRDRKGVAFF.

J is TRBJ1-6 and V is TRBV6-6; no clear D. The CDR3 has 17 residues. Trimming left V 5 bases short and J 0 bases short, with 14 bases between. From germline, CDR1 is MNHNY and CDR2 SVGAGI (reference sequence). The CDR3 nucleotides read TGTGCCAGCAGTCTAGTGGGAAGGAGCTCCTATAATTCACCCCTCCACTTT. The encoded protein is CASSLVGRSSYNSPLHF.

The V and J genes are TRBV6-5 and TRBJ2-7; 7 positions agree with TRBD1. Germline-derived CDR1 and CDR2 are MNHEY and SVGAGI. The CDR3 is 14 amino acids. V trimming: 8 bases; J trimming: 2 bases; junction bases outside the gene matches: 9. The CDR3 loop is CASRATGTTYEQYF. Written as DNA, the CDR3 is TGTGCCAGCCGAGCGACAGGGACAACCTACGAGCAGTACTTC.

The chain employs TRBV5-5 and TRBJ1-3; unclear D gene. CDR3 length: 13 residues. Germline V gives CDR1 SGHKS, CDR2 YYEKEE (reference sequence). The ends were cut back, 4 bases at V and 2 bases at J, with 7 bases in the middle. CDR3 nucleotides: TGTGCCAGCAGCAGCGGGGCTGGAAACACCATATATTTT. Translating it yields CASSSGAGNTIYF.

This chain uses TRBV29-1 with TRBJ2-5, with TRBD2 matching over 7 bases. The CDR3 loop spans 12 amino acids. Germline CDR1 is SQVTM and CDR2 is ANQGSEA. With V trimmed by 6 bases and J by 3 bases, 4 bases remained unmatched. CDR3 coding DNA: TGCAGCGTCACCAGCGGGAAAGAGACCCAGTACTTC. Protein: CSVTSGKETQYF.

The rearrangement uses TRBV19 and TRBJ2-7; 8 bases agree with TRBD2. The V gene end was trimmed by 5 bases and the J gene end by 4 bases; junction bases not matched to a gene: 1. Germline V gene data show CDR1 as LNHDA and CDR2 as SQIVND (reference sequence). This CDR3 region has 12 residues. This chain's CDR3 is CASSPGGYEQYF. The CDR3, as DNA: TGTGCCAGTAGTCCGGGGGGGTACGAGCAGTACTTC.

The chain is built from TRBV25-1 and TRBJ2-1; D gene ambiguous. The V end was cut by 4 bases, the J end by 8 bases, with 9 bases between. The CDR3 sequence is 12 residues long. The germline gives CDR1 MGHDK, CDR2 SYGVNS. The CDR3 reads CASSGPGDEQFF. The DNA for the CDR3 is TGTGCCAGCAGTGGGCCGGGCGATGAGCAGTTCTTC.

CDR3 DNA sequence: TGTGCCAGCAGAATGGTCGATACGCAGTATTTT. This codes for CASRMVDTQYF. V and J are TRBV3-1 (or the pseudogene TRBV3-2) and TRBJ2-3; no reliable D call. Germline V gives CDR1 LGHDT, CDR2 YNNKEL (reference sequence). CDR3 length: 11 residues. V was trimmed by 6 bases and J by 6 bases, leaving 7 bases between them.

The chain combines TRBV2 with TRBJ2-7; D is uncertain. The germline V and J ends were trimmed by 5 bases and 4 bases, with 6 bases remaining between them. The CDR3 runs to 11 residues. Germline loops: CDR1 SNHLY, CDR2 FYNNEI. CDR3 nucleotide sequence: TGTGCCAGCAGTTCAAGGTACGAGCAGTACTTC. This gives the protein CASSSRYEQYF.

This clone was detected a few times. The CDR3 nucleotides read TGCGCCAGCAGCCAAGGTCGGGGTATAAGAGGGAGCGGTTACGAGCAGTACTTC. Protein: CASSQGRGIRGSGYEQYF. The gene calls are TRBV4-1 and TRBJ2-7, with a possible D match to TRBD2 (5 bases). This CDR3 comprises 18 residues. Trimming removed 1 base at V and 4 bases at J, with 23 bases between. The germline V gene encodes CDR1 MGHRA and CDR2 YSYEKL.

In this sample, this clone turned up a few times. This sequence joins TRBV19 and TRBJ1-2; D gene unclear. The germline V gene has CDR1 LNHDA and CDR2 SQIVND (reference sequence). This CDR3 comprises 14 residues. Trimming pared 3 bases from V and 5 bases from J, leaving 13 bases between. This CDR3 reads CASSIVQAKYGYTF. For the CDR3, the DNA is TGTGCCAGTAGTATCGTTCAAGCGAAGTATGGCTACACCTTC.

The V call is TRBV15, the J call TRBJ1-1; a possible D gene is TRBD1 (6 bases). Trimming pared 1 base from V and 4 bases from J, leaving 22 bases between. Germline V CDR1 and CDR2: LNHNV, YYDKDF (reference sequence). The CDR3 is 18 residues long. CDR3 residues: CATSRGGGSLWRGTEAFF. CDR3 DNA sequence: TGTGCCACCAGCAGAGGAGGGGGAAGCCTATGGAGGGGCACTGAAGCTTTCTTT. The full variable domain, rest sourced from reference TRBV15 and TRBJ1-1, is DAMVIQNPRYQVTQFGKPVTLSCSQTLNHNVMYWYQQKSSQAPKLLFHYYDKDFNNEADTPDNFQSRRPNTSFCFLDIRSPGLGDTAMYLCATSRGGGSLWRGTEAFFGQGTRLTVV.

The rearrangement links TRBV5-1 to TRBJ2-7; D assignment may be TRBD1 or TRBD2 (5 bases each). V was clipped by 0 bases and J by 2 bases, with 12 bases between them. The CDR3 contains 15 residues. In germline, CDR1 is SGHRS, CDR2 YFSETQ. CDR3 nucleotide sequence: TGCGCCAGCAGCTTGGTTCCCCAGGGACCCTACGAGCAGTACTTC. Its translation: CASSLVPQGPYEQYF.

The CDR3 DNA reads as TGTGCCAGCAGCTTATGGGGGGAGAGCGGGGAGCTGTTTTTT. It specifies CASSLWGESGELFF. The chain employs TRBV7-6 and TRBJ2-2, with a tentative D call TRBD2 (6 bases). Germline V CDR1 and CDR2: SGHVS, FNYEAQ. Trimming stripped 2 bases from V and 7 bases from J, with 11 bases between. The CDR3 is made up of 14 amino acids.

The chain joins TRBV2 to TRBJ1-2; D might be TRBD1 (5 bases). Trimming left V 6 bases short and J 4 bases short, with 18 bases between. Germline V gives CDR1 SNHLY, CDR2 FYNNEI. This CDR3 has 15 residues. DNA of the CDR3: TGTGCCAGCAGCAAGCTGGCGGGGCTAGGCTATGGCTACACCTTC. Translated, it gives CASSKLAGLGYGYTF.